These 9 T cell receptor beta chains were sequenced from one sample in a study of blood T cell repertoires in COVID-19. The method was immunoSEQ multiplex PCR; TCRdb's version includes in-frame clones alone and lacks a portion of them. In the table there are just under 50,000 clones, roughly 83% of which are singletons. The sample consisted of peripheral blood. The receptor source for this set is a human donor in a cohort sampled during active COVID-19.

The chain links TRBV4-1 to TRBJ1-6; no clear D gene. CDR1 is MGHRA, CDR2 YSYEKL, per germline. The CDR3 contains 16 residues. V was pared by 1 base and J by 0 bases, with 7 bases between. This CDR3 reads CASSQAVGSYNSPLHF. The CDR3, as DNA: TGCGCCAGCAGCCAAGCGGTCGGCTCCTATAATTCACCCCTCCACTTT.

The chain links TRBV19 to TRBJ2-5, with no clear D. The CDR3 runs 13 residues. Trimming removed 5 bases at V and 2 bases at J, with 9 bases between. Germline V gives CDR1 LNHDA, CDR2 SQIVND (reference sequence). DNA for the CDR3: TGTGCCAGTAGTTCCACCCGGCAAGAGACCCAGTACTTC. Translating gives CASSSTRQETQYF.

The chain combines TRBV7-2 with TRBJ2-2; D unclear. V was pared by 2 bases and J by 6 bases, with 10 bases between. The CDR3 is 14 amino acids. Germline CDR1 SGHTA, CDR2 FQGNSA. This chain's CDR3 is CASSLSGSPGELFF. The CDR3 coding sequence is TGTGCCAGCAGCTTATCAGGATCCCCCGGGGAGCTGTTTTTT.

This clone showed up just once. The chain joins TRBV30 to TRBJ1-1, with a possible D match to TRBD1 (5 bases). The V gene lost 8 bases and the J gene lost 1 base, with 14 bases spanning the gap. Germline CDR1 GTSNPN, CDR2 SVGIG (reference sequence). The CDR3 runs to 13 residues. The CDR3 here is CAANRDRNTEAFF. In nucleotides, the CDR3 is TGTGCCGCCAACCGCGACAGGAACACTGAAGCTTTCTTT. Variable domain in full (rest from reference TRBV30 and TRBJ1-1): SQTIHQWPATLVQPVGSPLSLECTVEGTSNPNLYWYRQAAGRGLQLLFYSVGIGQISSEVPQNLSASRPQDRQFILSSKKLLLSDSGFYLCAANRDRNTEAFFGQGTRLTVV.

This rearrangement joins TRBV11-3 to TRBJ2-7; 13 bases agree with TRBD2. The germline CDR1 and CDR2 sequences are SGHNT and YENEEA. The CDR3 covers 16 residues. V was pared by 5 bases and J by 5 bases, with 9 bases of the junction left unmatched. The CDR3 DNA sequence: TGTGCCAGCAGCCCACCAGGGACTAGCGGGATGGACGAGCAGTACTTC. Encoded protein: CASSPPGTSGMDEQYF. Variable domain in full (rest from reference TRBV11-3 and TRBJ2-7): EAGVVQSPRYKIIEKKQPVAFWCNPISGHNTLYWYLQNLGQGPELLIRYENEEAVDDSQLPKDRFSAERLKGVDSTLKIQPAELGDSAVYLCASSPPGTSGMDEQYFGPGTRLTVT.

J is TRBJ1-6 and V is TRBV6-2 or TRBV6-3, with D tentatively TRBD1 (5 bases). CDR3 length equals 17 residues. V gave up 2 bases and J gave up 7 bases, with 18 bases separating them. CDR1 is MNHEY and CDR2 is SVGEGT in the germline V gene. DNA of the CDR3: TGTGCCAGCAGTTACGAGCCACTCCGGGGGACGAATTCACCCCTCCACTTT. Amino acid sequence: CASSYEPLRGTNSPLHF.

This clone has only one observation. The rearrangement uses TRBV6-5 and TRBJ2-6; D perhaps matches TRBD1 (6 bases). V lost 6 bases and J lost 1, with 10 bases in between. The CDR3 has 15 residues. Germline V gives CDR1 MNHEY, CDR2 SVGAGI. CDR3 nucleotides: TGTGCCAGCAGCCTAGGGGGTTCTGGGGCCAACGTCCTGACTTTC. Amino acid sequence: CASSLGGSGANVLTF.

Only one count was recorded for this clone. The CDR3 bases are TGTGCCAGCAGGATTGGGCTAGCGGGCCAAAACACCGGGGAGCTGTTTTTT. Its protein product is CASRIGLAGQNTGELFF. The gene calls are TRBV7-9 and TRBJ2-2, with 8 bases identical to TRBD2. Looked up from germline, CDR1 is SEHNR and CDR2 is FQNEAQ (reference sequence). The V segment lost 6 bases and the J segment 2 bases; nucleotides outside the gene matches: 11. The CDR3 is 17 residues long.

The CDR3 sequence is CASRRPGTSKNYEQYF. The DNA for the CDR3 is TGTGCCAGCAGGCGTCCCGGGACTAGTAAAAACTACGAGCAGTACTTC. This sequence joins TRBV11-2 and TRBJ2-7, with 8 bases matching TRBD2. Trimming removed 6 bases from V and 3 bases from J; junction bases left unmatched: 13. The CDR3 totals 16 residues. CDR1 and CDR2 (germline): SGHAT, FQNNGV.